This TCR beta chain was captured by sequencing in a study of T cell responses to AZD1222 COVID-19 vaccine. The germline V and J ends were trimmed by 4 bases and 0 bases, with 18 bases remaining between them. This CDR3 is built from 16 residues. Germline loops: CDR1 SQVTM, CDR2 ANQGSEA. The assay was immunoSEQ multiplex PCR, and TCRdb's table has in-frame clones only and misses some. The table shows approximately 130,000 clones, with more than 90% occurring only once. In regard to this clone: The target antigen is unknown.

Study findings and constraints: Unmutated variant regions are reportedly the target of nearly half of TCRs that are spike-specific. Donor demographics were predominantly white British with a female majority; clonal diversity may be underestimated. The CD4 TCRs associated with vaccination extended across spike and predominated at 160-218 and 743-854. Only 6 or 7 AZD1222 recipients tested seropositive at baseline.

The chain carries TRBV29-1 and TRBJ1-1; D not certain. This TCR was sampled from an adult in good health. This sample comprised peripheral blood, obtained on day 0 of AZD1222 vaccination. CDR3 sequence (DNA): TGCAGCGTTGGGCCAGGAGGAGACGGTGTGAACACTGAAGCTTTCTTT. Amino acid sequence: CSVGPGGDGVNTEAFF.